The 23 T cell receptor beta chains listed next were all sequenced from one sample in a study of beta chain features in type 1 diabetes. TCRB transcripts that were expressed got sequenced, as all of the isolated RNA had been reverse transcribed. Only in-frame clones appear in the TCRdb table, and some are missing; sequencing was by immunoSEQ multiplex PCR. Found here are about 15,000 clones, approximately 55% of them singletons; the top ten hold 0.46%. Sequenced material: stem cell memory CD4+ T cells from blood. All receptors come from a woman under 30 in good health.

The V and J genes are TRBV11-2 and TRBJ2-5; D is ambiguous. V lost 5 bases, J lost 0 bases, and 7 bases lay in between. CDR1 and CDR2 (germline): SGHAT, FQNNGV. This CDR3 contains 13 residues. CDR3 in amino acids: CASSLPYQETQYF. Here the CDR3 DNA reads TGTGCCAGCAGCCTACCGTACCAAGAGACCCAGTACTTC.

A remark on this clone: At one of its ends the junction is not consistent with the germline gene, which may arise from a read error. This sample also contains other DNA sequences that code for the same CDR3. The chain recombines TRBV27 with TRBJ2-7, with TRBD1 matching over 8 bases. This CDR3 is built from 15 residues. CDR1 is MNHEY and CDR2 is SMNVEV in the germline V gene (reference sequence). The DNA of the CDR3 is TGTGCCAGCAGGTCTGCGGGACAGGCCTTATCCGAGCAGTATTTC. Amino acid sequence: CASRSAGQALSEQYF.

The rearrangement links TRBV29-1 to TRBJ1-4, with TRBD1 matching 7 bases. Germline CDR1 and CDR2: SQVTM and ANQGSEA. CDR3 length: 13 amino acids. The V gene end was trimmed by 2 bases and the J gene end by 13 bases; junction bases not matched to a gene: 10. The CDR3 region has the DNA TGCAGCGTTGAAACTAAAGGGACAGCTGGACTGTTTTTT. It yields the protein CSVETKGTAGLFF.

The chain has TRBV5-1 and TRBJ2-7; a weak D match, TRBD2 (6 bases). This CDR3 contains 13 residues. Germline V gene data show CDR1 as SGHRS and CDR2 as YFSETQ. Deletions cut 6 bases from V and 2 bases from J, with 12 bases between. CDR3 nucleotides: TGCGCCAGCACGGGAGAATTGCCCTACGAGCAGTACTTC. This translates into CASTGELPYEQYF.

The V and J genes are TRBV2 and TRBJ1-5, with D possibly matching TRBD1 (6 bases). Trimming removed 3 bases at V and 5 bases at J, with 8 bases between. This CDR3 is built from 13 residues. The germline gives CDR1 SNHLY, CDR2 FYNNEI. The chain's CDR3 is CASSDRGHQPQHF. The CDR3 region has the DNA TGTGCCAGCAGTGACAGGGGCCATCAGCCCCAGCATTTT.

This clone has only a few counts. This chain joins TRBV5-5 and TRBJ2-1, with D perhaps TRBD1 (5 bases). Germline V gene data show CDR1 as SGHKS and CDR2 as YYEKEE (reference sequence). Deletions cut 0 bases from V and 8 bases from J, with 9 bases between. The CDR3 covers 13 residues. The CDR3 DNA is TGTGCCAGCAGCTTGGGATGGGGCGATGAGCAGTTCTTC. It is translated as CASSLGWGDEQFF.

This clone was counted a few times. The chain recombines TRBV30 with TRBJ2-7; D possibly corresponds to TRBD1 (5 bases). Trimming cost V 4 bases and J 4 bases, with 14 bases left between them. Germline V gene data show CDR1 as GTSNPN and CDR2 as SVGIG (reference sequence). This CDR3 contains 13 residues. This CDR3 is CAWKQDKKYEQYF. CDR3 sequence (DNA): TGTGCCTGGAAACAGGACAAGAAATACGAGCAGTACTTC.

This clone was counted a single time. The chain combines TRBV5-1 with TRBJ1-1; D is possibly TRBD1 (6 bases). The CDR3 is 16 amino acids. Trimming took 4 bases from V and 1 from J, leaving 17 bases between them. The germline V gene encodes CDR1 SGHRS and CDR2 YFSETQ. DNA for the CDR3: TGCGCCAGCAGCGTAGGGACACGGCGGCGGAACACTGAAGCTTTCTTT. Its translation: CASSVGTRRRNTEAFF.

Comment on this clone: The sample has other DNA sequences that encode this CDR3 too. The genes are TRBV5-6 and TRBJ1-3; 8 bases match TRBD1. CDR3 length equals 16 residues. The germline V gene encodes CDR1 SGHDT and CDR2 YYEEEE. Trimming took 4 bases from V and 1 from J; bases not matched to a gene: 7. The CDR3 DNA follows: TGTGCCAGCAGCGGAAGGACAGGGCAATCTGGAAACACCATATATTTT. Its translation: CASSGRTGQSGNTIYF.

V is TRBV11-2 and J is TRBJ1-4; maybe TRBD1 (5 bases). Trimming pared 6 bases from V and 2 bases from J, leaving 10 bases between. The germline V gene encodes CDR1 SGHAT and CDR2 FQNNGV. CDR3 length: 14 residues. CDR3 sequence: CASRSGFTNEKLFF. The CDR3 DNA reads TGTGCCAGCAGATCAGGGTTCACTAATGAAAAACTGTTTTTT.

The gene calls are TRBV4-1 and TRBJ1-4, with D possibly being TRBD1 (5 bases). Between the trimmed V and J ends, which lost 1 base and 5 bases, there was a span of 11 bases. The CDR3 has 15 residues. Germline values: CDR1 MGHRA, CDR2 YSYEKL. The CDR3 DNA is TGCGCCAGCAGCCAAGTTCGACAGAACAATGAAAAACTGTTTTTT. This translates into CASSQVRQNNEKLFF.

This clone was counted only a few times. The chain combines TRBV5-4 with TRBJ2-4; D is perhaps TRBD1 (5 bases). Between the trimmed V and J ends, which lost 0 bases and 1 base, there was a span of 8 bases. The germline V gene has CDR1 SGHNT and CDR2 YYREEE (reference sequence). The length of the CDR3 is 15 residues. The CDR3 region is CASSLGAGAKNIQYF. The CDR3 DNA reads TGTGCCAGCAGCTTGGGCGCAGGGGCCAAAAACATTCAGTACTTC.

This clone was found a few times. V is TRBV7-9 and J is TRBJ2-5; TRBD1 agrees at 7 bases. J was trimmed by 2 bases and V by 3 bases; bases with no gene match: 6. The germline V gene encodes CDR1 SEHNR and CDR2 FQNEAQ (reference sequence). The CDR3 has 15 amino acids. The CDR3 DNA reads as TGTGCCAGCAGCTTTACGGACAGGCGACAAGAGACCCAGTACTTC. As protein: CASSFTDRRQETQYF.

The chain has TRBV19 and TRBJ1-5; D is possibly TRBD1 (6 bases). Germline CDR1 is LNHDA and CDR2 is SQIVND (reference sequence). The CDR3 has 16 amino acids. Trimming took 2 bases from V and 7 from J, leaving 18 bases between them. DNA for the CDR3: TGTGCCAGTAGTATACGGGGAACAGGGCTTGGCCAGCCCCAGCATTTT. Protein product: CASSIRGTGLGQPQHF.

This clone was recorded a few times. V gene TRBV7-2 combines with J gene TRBJ2-7, with TRBD2 as a possible D gene (5 bases). This CDR3 region has 14 residues. The germline V and J ends were trimmed by 4 bases and 5 bases, with 15 bases remaining between them. The germline gives CDR1 SGHTA, CDR2 FQGNSA. CDR3 loop: CASSSDSPPDEQYF. The CDR3, as DNA: TGTGCCAGCAGCTCGGACTCACCTCCCGACGAGCAGTACTTC.

This clone has just a few counts. The V call is TRBV23-1, the J call TRBJ2-2, with 9 bases that match TRBD1. TRBV23-1 is an ORF, and what it does is uncertain. V was clipped by 3 bases and J by 4 bases; unmatched bases: 3. The CDR3 loop spans 15 amino acids. The CDR3 sequence is CASSHGQGITGELFF. CDR3 coding DNA: TGCGCCAGCAGTCACGGACAGGGGATCACCGGGGAGCTGTTTTTT.

About this clone: Compared with germline, one end of the junction differs, possibly owing to a read error. The CDR3 DNA reads as TGTGCTAGCAGCTCGCCGGGACAAGGGGGCGGGGAGCTGTTTTTT. Protein product: CASSSPGQGGGELFF. V gene TRBV7-7 combines with J gene TRBJ2-2, with D possibly matching TRBD1 (6 bases). The germline CDR1 and CDR2 sequences are SSHAT and FNYEAQ (reference sequence). This CDR3 has 15 amino acids.

By sample fraction, this clone is medium-sized. J is TRBJ2-7 and V is TRBV18; no reliable D call. The V gene's germline CDR1 is KGHSH and CDR2 LQKENI. The CDR3 totals 15 residues. V was pared by 0 bases and J by 4 bases, with 13 bases between. The CDR3 here is CASSPPRRYGYEQYF. The CDR3 bases are TGTGCCAGCTCACCACCGCGTCGGTACGGGTACGAGCAGTACTTC.

The CDR3 bases are TGTGCCAGTAGTATGCGGGGGCAGGTTGAACTAGCCGGCCGGACCGGGGAGCTGTTTTTT. Its translation: CASSMRGQVELAGRTGELFF. This chain connects TRBV19 to TRBJ2-2; tentatively, D is TRBD2 (7 bases). The V gene's germline CDR1 is LNHDA and CDR2 SQIVND (reference sequence). The CDR3 is 20 amino acids. Deletions cut 3 bases from V and 5 bases from J, with 28 bases between.

This clone was seen a few times. V is TRBV6-1 and J is TRBJ2-7; TRBD1 aligns across 7 bases. The J segment lost 6 bases and the V segment lost 5 bases, leaving 10 bases of the junction unmatched. CDR1 is MNHNS and CDR2 is SASEGT in the germline V gene. The CDR3 is 14 amino acids. This CDR3 reads CASSIRDSRSEQYF. The DNA of the CDR3 is TGTGCCAGCAGTATTAGGGACAGCCGAAGCGAGCAGTACTTC.

In this sample, this clone turned up a few times. The chain is built from TRBV28 and TRBJ2-2, with 11 bases lining up with TRBD1. V lost 6 bases, J lost 5 bases, and 5 bases stayed unmatched. CDR3 size: 15 residues. Germline values: CDR1 MDHEN, CDR2 SYDVKM. The CDR3 DNA reads TGTGCCAGCAGACGCGGGACAGGGGGTACCGGGGAGCTGTTTTTT. Its protein is CASRRGTGGTGELFF.

The chain links TRBV5-1 to TRBJ2-3; 9 nucleotides match TRBD1. Losses at the gene ends were 4 bases for V and 5 bases for J; bases not matched to a gene: 8. CDR3 size: 15 residues. CDR1 and CDR2 (germline): SGHRS, YFSETQ. The CDR3 spells CASSPQGQGGDTQYF. The CDR3, as DNA: TGCGCCAGCAGCCCCCAGGGACAGGGCGGAGATACGCAGTATTTT.

This chain uses TRBV6-5 with TRBJ2-2; D perhaps matches TRBD2 (5 bases). CDR1 and CDR2 from the germline V gene are MNHEY and SVGAGI. The CDR3 length is 16 residues. Trimming pared 3 bases from V and 7 bases from J, leaving 18 bases between. CDR3 sequence: CASSYLTTSTVGELFF. CDR3 in DNA: TGTGCCAGCAGTTATCTAACCACTAGTACTGTCGGGGAGCTGTTTTTT.